This entry lists 21 T cell receptor beta chains sequenced from one sample in a study of blood T cell repertoires in COVID-19. Profiling relied on immunoSEQ multiplex PCR, and the TCRdb table lists in-frame clones only, not all of them. This table holds over 150,000 clones, approximately 90% found once. Material for sequencing was peripheral blood. The receptors here all came from a woman in her 70s with COVID-19, enrolled during active disease.

The rearrangement uses TRBV25-1 and TRBJ2-7; possibly TRBD1 for D (6 bases). CDR1 is MGHDK and CDR2 is SYGVNS in the germline V gene. V lost 7 bases and J lost 6, with 19 bases in between. The CDR3 has 14 residues. CDR3 in DNA: TGTGCCAGCAAGGCGATACAGGGAGTTGGCGAGCAGTACTTC. Protein product: CASKAIQGVGEQYF.

V is TRBV5-1 and J is TRBJ2-5; 9 bases are shared with TRBD2. CDR1 and CDR2 (germline): SGHRS, YFSETQ. V lost 4 bases and J lost 2; bases outside the gene matches: 9. The CDR3 is 16 amino acids. The DNA of the CDR3 is TGCGCCAGCAGCCCATTGCCCGCGGGGGGGCAAGAGACCCAGTACTTC. The encoded protein is CASSPLPAGGQETQYF.

The chain has TRBV27 and TRBJ2-5; 10 bases line up with TRBD1. V lost 5 bases to trimming and J lost 6 bases; unmatched junction nucleotides: 12. Germline CDR1 MNHEY, CDR2 SMNVEV (reference sequence). CDR3 length equals 16 residues. This CDR3 reads CASSGFGTGVGKTQYF. DNA for the CDR3: TGTGCCAGCAGTGGTTTCGGGACAGGGGTTGGCAAGACCCAGTACTTC.

The chain is built from TRBV30 and TRBJ1-6; no clear D gene. The germline V gene has CDR1 GTSNPN and CDR2 SVGIG (reference sequence). This CDR3 contains 15 residues. Trimming cost V 4 bases and J 7 bases, with 17 bases left between them. The CDR3 loop is CAWINTGIGNSPLHF. For the CDR3, the DNA is TGTGCCTGGATCAATACCGGGATTGGAAATTCACCCCTCCACTTT.

This chain uses TRBV28 with TRBJ2-1; TRBD1 agrees at 9 bases. Per the germline V gene, CDR1 is MDHEN and CDR2 is SYDVKM. V was clipped by 5 bases and J by 12 bases; unmatched bases: 11. This CDR3 comprises 14 residues. The CDR3 here is CASSIPGQGRGQFF. CDR3 bases: TGTGCCAGCAGTATACCGGGACAGGGCCGCGGGCAGTTCTTC.

The J gene is TRBJ2-7, the V gene TRBV18; D is undetermined. The CDR3 spans 17 residues. Trimming shortened V by 1 base and J by 0 bases, and 16 bases separated the two germline ends. Per the germline V gene, CDR1 is KGHSH and CDR2 is LQKENI. The CDR3 DNA is TGTGCCAGCTCACCACGCGAGGCAGCCCCGAGCTCCTACGAGCAGTACTTC. Its protein is CASSPREAAPSSYEQYF.

This clone showed up just once. CDR3 residues: CASSTTASYNSPLHF. CDR3 nucleotides: TGTGCCAGCAGTACCACTGCCTCGTATAATTCACCCCTCCACTTT. V usage is TRBV5-6 and J usage is TRBJ1-6; no reliable D call. The CDR3 covers 15 residues. Germline lookup yields CDR1 SGHDT and CDR2 YYEEEE. V gave up 5 bases and J gave up 4 bases, with 13 bases separating them.

V and J are TRBV5-6 and TRBJ1-1; D gene uncertain. There are 14 residues in the CDR3. Germline V gene sequence: CDR1 SGHDT, CDR2 YYEEEE. V lost 0 bases and J 11 bases, leaving 17 bases between the germline ends. CDR3 sequence reads: CASSLGQKISRAFF. The CDR3 nucleotides are TGTGCCAGCAGCTTGGGACAAAAAATTAGTCGGGCTTTCTTT.

The V and J genes are TRBV5-6 and TRBJ1-1, with a weak D call TRBD1 (6 bases). The CDR3 covers 13 residues. Germline V lookup: CDR1 SGHDT, CDR2 YYEEEE. The V end was cut by 0 bases, the J end by 11 bases, with 14 bases between. The CDR3 sequence: CASSLGQATDAFF. In DNA, the CDR3 is TGTGCCAGCAGCTTGGGACAGGCAACGGATGCTTTCTTT.

The J gene is TRBJ1-5, the V gene TRBV6-5; 7 bases map to TRBD1. CDR1 and CDR2 from the germline V gene are MNHEY and SVGAGI. The J segment lost 4 bases and the V segment lost 6 bases, leaving 9 bases of the junction unmatched. This CDR3 has 15 amino acids. The DNA for the CDR3 is TGTGCCAGCAGCTCCAATCCCAGGGGGAATCAGCCCCAGCATTTT. This gives the protein CASSSNPRGNQPQHF.

This clone turned up a few times. This rearrangement joins TRBV19 to TRBJ1-5; no definite D call. Germline V gene sequence: CDR1 LNHDA, CDR2 SQIVND (reference sequence). CDR3 length: 11 residues. Trimming shortened V by 6 bases and J by 7 bases, and 7 bases separated the two germline ends. The CDR3 bases are TGTGCCAGTAGGCGGCTCCAGCCCCAGCATTTT. Protein product: CASRRLQPQHF.

V is TRBV2 and J is TRBJ1-2; maybe TRBD1 (6 bases). Germline V gene data show CDR1 as SNHLY and CDR2 as FYNNEI. CDR3 length: 16 amino acids. V lost 6 bases to trimming and J lost 3 bases, with 20 bases between them. CDR3 loop: CASRDSLYTGYYGYTF. The DNA of the CDR3 is TGTGCCAGCAGAGATTCTCTCTACACAGGGTACTATGGCTACACCTTC.

The V call is TRBV28, the J call TRBJ1-1; D might be TRBD1 (6 bases). This CDR3 has 14 amino acids. CDR1 and CDR2 from the germline V gene are MDHEN and SYDVKM. The V end was cut by 5 bases, the J end by 7 bases, with 17 bases between. The CDR3 DNA reads TGTGCCAGCAGTCGCCGGGTGGGGGCCTTTGAAGCTTTCTTT. Its protein product is CASSRRVGAFEAFF.

This clone was recorded only once. The V gene is TRBV11-2, the J gene TRBJ1-1, with D possibly being TRBD1 (6 bases). V lost 5 bases and J lost 0, with 10 bases in between. This CDR3 has 14 residues. Germline CDR1 and CDR2: SGHAT and FQNNGV. As DNA, the CDR3 is TGTGCCAGCAGCCCCGGGACACTGAACACTGAAGCTTTCTTT. Residues: CASSPGTLNTEAFF.

This chain links TRBV29-1 with TRBJ1-1, with 8 positions matching TRBD1. The CDR3 runs to 14 residues. J was trimmed by 1 base and V by 7 bases; bases with no gene match: 8. Germline V gene data show CDR1 as SQVTM and CDR2 as ANQGSEA. This CDR3 is CSAVTTGGNTEAFF. The CDR3, as DNA: TGCAGCGCCGTAACCACAGGGGGGAACACTGAAGCTTTCTTT.

This chain links TRBV2 with TRBJ1-5; 7 positions match TRBD1. Trimming cost V 1 base and J 9 bases; bases outside gene matches: 9. The CDR3 has 15 amino acids. Germline V lookup: CDR1 SNHLY, CDR2 FYNNEI. CDR3 region: CASSEGRQGVGPQHF. For the CDR3, the DNA is TGTGCCAGCAGTGAAGGTCGTCAGGGGGTTGGGCCCCAGCATTTT.

The V and J genes are TRBV5-1 and TRBJ1-2, with TRBD1 as a possible D gene (5 bases). The CDR3 contains 14 residues. From germline, CDR1 is SGHRS and CDR2 YFSETQ. V dropped 0 bases and J dropped 2 bases, with 8 bases sitting between them. The CDR3 here is CASSLEGANYGYTF. In nucleotides, the CDR3 is TGCGCCAGCAGCTTGGAAGGGGCCAACTATGGCTACACCTTC.

V is TRBV2 and J is TRBJ1-1; D is undetermined. V shed 6 bases and J shed 1 base, with 15 bases lying between them. The germline CDR1 and CDR2 sequences are SNHLY and FYNNEI. The CDR3 totals 15 residues. The CDR3 DNA follows: TGTGCCAGCAGGAGGCCTGGATCCAAGAACACTGAAGCTTTCTTT. Translating it yields CASRRPGSKNTEAFF. Full variable domain (outside the CDR3, taken from reference TRBV2 and TRBJ1-1): EPEVTQTPSHQVTQMGQEVILRCVPISNHLYFYWYRQILGQKVEFLVSFYNNEISEKSEIFDDQFSVERPDGSNFTLKIRSTKLEDSAMYFCASRRPGSKNTEAFFGQGTRLTVV.

The rearrangement links TRBV7-8 to TRBJ2-7; D gene unclear. The CDR3 is made up of 12 amino acids. V was pared by 5 bases and J by 3 bases, with 8 bases between. From germline, CDR1 is SGHVS and CDR2 FQNEAQ. The CDR3 nucleotides read TGTGCCAGCAGCCGAGACGGCTACGAGCAGTACTTC. This codes for CASSRDGYEQYF.

The V and J genes are TRBV7-7 and TRBJ1-2; 7 bases line up with TRBD1. Germline CDR1 reads SSHAT; CDR2 reads FNYEAQ (reference sequence). V gave up 0 bases and J gave up 0 bases; unmatched junction bases: 10. The CDR3 runs 18 residues. CDR3 nucleotides: TGTGCCAGCAGCTTAGCGCACAGGGGTTCAGTCACTAACTATGGCTACACCTTC. Its protein is CASSLAHRGSVTNYGYTF. The full variable domain, in which reference TRBV7-7 and TRBJ1-2 provide the parts outside the CDR3, is GAGVSQSPRYKVTKRGQDVTLRCDPISSHATLYWYQQALGQGPEFLTYFNYEAQPDKSGLPSDRFSAERPEGSISTLTIQRTEQRDSAMYRCASSLAHRGSVTNYGYTFGSGTRLTVV.

V and J are TRBV13 and TRBJ1-6; D is unclear. V dropped 4 bases and J dropped 4 bases, with 11 bases sitting between them. Germline lookup yields CDR1 PRHDT and CDR2 FYEKMQ (reference sequence). CDR3 length equals 15 residues. The DNA for the CDR3 is TGTGCCAGCAGCTCCGGACTGGGTTATAATTCACCCCTCCACTTT. This gives the protein CASSSGLGYNSPLHF.